This T cell receptor (beta chain) was sequenced during a study of blood T cells in healthy people across ages. The study drew donors from healthy Caucasian individuals in Russia aged roughly 6 to 95. V lost 6 bases, J lost 2 bases, and 13 bases lay in between. This CDR3 is built from 14 residues. CDR1 and CDR2 (germline): SGHTA, FQGNSA. Then a second PCR, running about 6 to 12 cycles, was carried out with a sample-barcoded 5' primer and a J-beta primer mix. Every cDNA molecule carried a tag from a template-switch adaptor bearing 12 random nucleotides. TCRdb recomputed calls from the 5' RACE reads with MiXCR, one row per CDR3 protein. The sample holds roughly 1,500,000 distinct CDR3 sequences, almost 35% seen once.

The receptor was derived from a woman younger than 45 in good health. This rearrangement joins TRBV7-2 to TRBJ1-1, with D unclear. The sequenced sample was blood. The CDR3: CASSLEPGNTEAFF. In nucleotides, the CDR3 is TGTGCCAGCAGTTTGGAACCGGGAAACACTGAAGCTTTCTTT.